The 20 T cell receptor beta chains in this list originate from one sample, sequenced in a study of blood T cell repertoires in COVID-19. Measured with immunoSEQ multiplex PCR; TCRdb has only the in-frame clones, and not every one. The sample shows a few hundred thousand clones, more than 65% of them seen only once. Sequencing used peripheral blood. The receptors come from a woman younger than 30 with acute or convalescent COVID-19.

This clone appeared many times. The CDR3 region is CASSPGTSGTFQYF. DNA for the CDR3: TGTGCCAGCAGCCCCGGGACTAGCGGGACGTTCCAGTATTTT. The V call is TRBV9, the J call TRBJ2-3, with 13 nucleotides matching TRBD2. CDR1 is SGDLS and CDR2 is YYNGEE in the germline V gene. V dropped 4 bases and J dropped 12; count of bases not matched to a gene: 8. This CDR3 has 14 amino acids.

The chain carries TRBV6-5 and TRBJ1-5, with TRBD1 matching 7 bases. The CDR3 has 15 amino acids. CDR1 is MNHEY and CDR2 is SVGAGI in the germline V gene. The J segment lost 6 bases and the V segment lost 6 bases, leaving 11 bases of the junction unmatched. The CDR3 sequence: CASRPGTVAGQPQHF. The CDR3 DNA reads TGTGCCAGCAGACCCGGGACAGTCGCAGGTCAGCCCCAGCATTTT.

This clone was counted once. The rearrangement links TRBV12-3 or TRBV12-4 to TRBJ1-2; 8 nucleotides line up with TRBD1. The V and J ends lost 6 bases and 4 bases, in that order; junction bases with no gene match: 4. The CDR3 runs to 13 residues. The DNA for the CDR3 is TGTGCCAGCAGCGTTGGACAGGGCTATGGCTACACCTTC. Protein sequence: CASSVGQGYGYTF.

In its sample, this clone was seen once. The chain is built from TRBV2 and TRBJ2-1, with TRBD2 matching over 11 bases. Trimming cost V 5 bases and J 7 bases; bases outside gene matches: 7. The germline V gene has CDR1 SNHLY and CDR2 FYNNEI. The CDR3 totals 15 residues. The CDR3 protein is CASSSLAGESNEQFF. The CDR3 bases are TGTGCCAGCAGTTCACTAGCGGGAGAGTCGAATGAGCAGTTCTTC.

This clone was detected ten times or more. This chain uses TRBV10-3 with TRBJ1-1, with D possibly being TRBD1 (5 bases). The V end lost 4 bases, the J end lost 8 bases, and 8 bases lay between the germline ends. CDR1 and CDR2 (germline): ENHRY, SYGVKD. The CDR3 has 11 residues. CDR3 loop: CAISGRTEAFF. The DNA for the CDR3 is TGTGCCATCAGTGGGCGGACAGAAGCTTTCTTT.

This clone was recorded at least ten times. The chain uses TRBV7-9 and TRBJ1-4, with 7 bases aligning to TRBD1. Germline lookup yields CDR1 SEHNR and CDR2 FQNEAQ (reference sequence). The CDR3 has 14 amino acids. With 4 bases clipped from V and 8 bases from J, the junction kept 7 bases outside the gene matches. CDR3 bases: TGTGCCAGCAGCTCCTACAGGGGAGGCGAAAAACTGTTTTTT. Translated: CASSSYRGGEKLFF.

The chain links TRBV7-2 to TRBJ1-2; 9 bases agree with TRBD1. Looked up from germline, CDR1 is SGHTA and CDR2 is FQGNSA. The CDR3 runs to 14 residues. With V trimmed by 1 base and J by 5 bases, 2 bases remained unmatched. The CDR3 nucleotides are TGTGCCAGCAGCTTAGGACAGGGGGGATATGGCTACACCTTC. Its translation is CASSLGQGGYGYTF. Supplemented by reference TRBV7-2 and TRBJ1-2, the full variable domain reads GAGVSQSPSNKVTEKGKDVELRCDPISGHTALYWYRQSLGQGLEFLIYFQGNSAPDKSGLPSDRFSAERTGGSVSTLTIQRTQQEDSAVYLCASSLGQGGYGYTFGSGTRLTVV.

The chain is built from TRBV7-8 and TRBJ2-7, with 8 nucleotides matching TRBD2. J gave up 1 base and V 5 bases, and 13 bases lay outside the gene matches. The germline CDR1 and CDR2 sequences are SGHVS and FQNEAQ. This CDR3 region has 17 residues. CDR3 protein: CASSRFSSGRRSYEQYF. The CDR3 bases are TGTGCCAGCAGCCGTTTCTCAAGCGGGAGACGGTCCTACGAGCAGTACTTC. Filled out from reference TRBV7-8 and TRBJ2-7, the complete variable domain reads GAGVSQSPRYKVAKRGQDVALRCDPISGHVSLFWYQQALGQGPEFLTYFQNEAQLDKSGLPSDRFFAERPEGSVSTLKIQRTQQEDSAVYLCASSRFSSGRRSYEQYFGPGTRLTVT.

The chain employs TRBV9 and TRBJ1-2, with TRBD1 as a possible D gene (5 bases). CDR1 is SGDLS, CDR2 YYNGEE, per germline. There are 14 residues in the CDR3. V lost 4 bases and J 2 bases, leaving 12 bases between the germline ends. This CDR3 is CASSHDGGNYGYTF. The CDR3 DNA reads as TGTGCCAGCAGCCACGACGGGGGAAACTATGGCTACACCTTC.

This clone was observed at least ten times. The rearrangement joins TRBV27 to TRBJ2-7; D might be TRBD2 (6 bases). The V and J ends lost 2 bases and 7 bases respectively, with 15 bases between them. The CDR3 totals 14 residues. CDR1 is MNHEY and CDR2 is SMNVEV in the germline V gene (reference sequence). The CDR3 is CASSLMGRAGEQYF. For the CDR3, the DNA is TGTGCCAGCAGTTTAATGGGCAGGGCGGGGGAGCAGTACTTC.

The gene calls are TRBV9 and TRBJ2-7; possible D gene TRBD2, 5 bases. CDR1 and CDR2 (germline): SGDLS, YYNGEE. V dropped 4 bases and J dropped 4 bases, with 15 bases sitting between them. CDR3 length: 14 amino acids. The CDR3 protein is CASSPMDLSYEQYF. The CDR3 DNA reads TGTGCCAGCAGCCCAATGGACTTGTCGTACGAGCAGTACTTC.

This clone was seen more than once but under ten times. The V gene is TRBV29-1, the J gene TRBJ1-6, with TRBD1 matching over 8 bases. This CDR3 spans 13 amino acids. With 4 bases clipped from V and 10 bases from J, the junction kept 6 bases outside the gene matches. Germline values: CDR1 SQVTM, CDR2 ANQGSEA. This CDR3 reads CSVAADRGSPLHF. The CDR3 DNA is TGCAGCGTTGCCGCCGACAGGGGCTCACCCCTCCACTTT.

The CDR3 is CASAKTGTNYEQYF. The CDR3 bases are TGTGCCAGCGCCAAGACAGGGACCAACTACGAGCAGTACTTC. The V call is TRBV6-5, the J call TRBJ2-7; 7 bases map to TRBD1. J was trimmed by 3 bases and V by 8 bases; bases with no gene match: 10. The CDR3 is 14 amino acids. Per the germline V gene, CDR1 is MNHEY and CDR2 is SVGAGI.

The chain carries TRBV10-3 and TRBJ2-7; a possible D gene is TRBD1 (5 bases). The V gene's germline CDR1 is ENHRY and CDR2 SYGVKD. Trimming stripped 6 bases from V and 0 bases from J, with 9 bases between. The CDR3 is 13 amino acids. CDR3: CAIRGRDSYEQYF. In nucleotides, the CDR3 is TGTGCCATCAGGGGCAGGGACTCCTACGAGCAGTACTTC.

V usage is TRBV12-3 or TRBV12-4 and J usage is TRBJ1-6; no clear D gene. The ends were cut back, 7 bases at V and 13 bases at J, with 17 bases in the middle. This CDR3 is 13 amino acids long. The CDR3 coding sequence is TGTGCCAGCAACCTAGCCGGGGTCTCGCCCCTCCACTTT. As protein: CASNLAGVSPLHF.

The chain uses TRBV18 and TRBJ1-4; 9 nucleotides agree with TRBD1. J lost 7 bases, V lost 3 bases, and 3 bases had no gene match. The CDR3 consists of 14 residues. Germline loops: CDR1 KGHSH, CDR2 LQKENI. This CDR3 reads CASSPDRGSEKLFF. CDR3 bases: TGTGCCAGCTCACCGGACAGGGGTAGTGAAAAACTGTTTTTT.

The chain links TRBV28 to TRBJ1-2, with 8 bases aligning to TRBD1. CDR1 MDHEN and CDR2 SYDVKM come from the germline V gene. CDR3 length: 14 amino acids. Trimming cost V 5 bases and J 4 bases; bases outside gene matches: 6. CDR3 sequence reads: CASSIGQGTYGYTF. In DNA, the CDR3 is TGTGCCAGCAGTATAGGACAGGGTACCTATGGCTACACCTTC.

V usage is TRBV28 and J usage is TRBJ2-1; a weak D match, TRBD2 (6 bases). The CDR3 length is 17 residues. The germline V and J ends were trimmed by 6 bases and 0 bases, with 18 bases remaining between them. The germline V gene has CDR1 MDHEN and CDR2 SYDVKM. The CDR3 protein is CASSVHLAESSYNEQFF. The CDR3 region has the DNA TGTGCCAGCAGCGTACACTTAGCGGAAAGCTCCTACAATGAGCAGTTCTTC. Looking up the rest from reference TRBV28 and TRBJ2-1 gives the full variable domain: DVKVTQSSRYLVKRTGEKVFLECVQDMDHENMFWYRQDPGLGLRLIYFSYDVKMKEKGDIPEGYSVSREKKERFSLILESASTNQTSMYLCASSVHLAESSYNEQFFGPGTRLTVL.

This chain links TRBV28 with TRBJ2-1, with D possibly being TRBD1 (6 bases). Trimming stripped 2 bases from V and 7 bases from J, with 24 bases between. The CDR3 contains 18 residues. Germline V gives CDR1 MDHEN, CDR2 SYDVKM. DNA for the CDR3: TGTGCCAGCAGTTTACCCACTTATAAGCGGCCCCAGGGGAATGAGCAGTTCTTC. Its protein product is CASSLPTYKRPQGNEQFF.

The chain is built from TRBV12-3 or TRBV12-4 and TRBJ1-2; 8 bases agree with TRBD1. With 5 bases clipped from V and 4 bases from J, the junction kept 3 bases outside the gene matches. This CDR3 is 13 amino acids long. Written as DNA, the CDR3 is TGTGCCAGCAGTGCAGGGGGCAGCTATGGCTACACCTTC. The encoded protein is CASSAGGSYGYTF.